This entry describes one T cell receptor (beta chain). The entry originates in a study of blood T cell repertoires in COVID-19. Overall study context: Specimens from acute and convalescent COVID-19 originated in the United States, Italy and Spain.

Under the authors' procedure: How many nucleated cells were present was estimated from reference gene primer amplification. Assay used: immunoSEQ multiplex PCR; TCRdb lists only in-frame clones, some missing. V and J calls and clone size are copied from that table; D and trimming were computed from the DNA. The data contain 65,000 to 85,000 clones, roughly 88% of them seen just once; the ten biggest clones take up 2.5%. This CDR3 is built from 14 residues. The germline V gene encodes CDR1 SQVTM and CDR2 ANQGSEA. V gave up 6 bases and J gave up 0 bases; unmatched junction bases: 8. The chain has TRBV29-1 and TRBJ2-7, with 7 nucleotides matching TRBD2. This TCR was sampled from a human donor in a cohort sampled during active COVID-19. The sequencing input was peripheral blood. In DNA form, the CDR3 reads TGCAGCGTAGCCAGCGGGGTAAGCTCCTACGAGCAGTACTTC. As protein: CSVASGVSSYEQYF.